A single sample is the source of the 32 T cell receptor beta chains below, sequenced in a study of blood T cells in healthy people across ages. A sample-barcoded 5' primer and a J-beta primer mix were used in a second PCR of roughly 6 to 11 cycles. One entry per CDR3 protein, called by TCRdb with MiXCR from the 5' RACE reads. The sample contains under 2,000,000 distinct CDR3 sequences, about 50% of which appear only once. Sequences were obtained from blood. The receptors were gathered from a woman aged 40-49 years in good health.

J is TRBJ2-3 and V is TRBV5-1, with 10 bases identical to TRBD2. The CDR3 is made up of 19 amino acids. J gave up 1 base and V 0 bases, and 11 bases lay outside the gene matches. Germline V CDR1 and CDR2: SGHRS, YFSETQ. CDR3 bases: TGCGCCAGCAGCTTGGTTCCTAGCGGGGGCGCCGGTGGCACAGATACGCAGTATTTT. This codes for CASSLVPSGGAGGTDTQYF.

This clonotype has more than one count but fewer than ten. J is TRBJ2-5 and V is TRBV10-3; D is ambiguous. V was shortened by 3 bases and J by 2 bases, with 7 bases between the two germline ends. CDR1 ENHRY and CDR2 SYGVKD come from the germline V gene. This CDR3 spans 13 amino acids. The CDR3 DNA reads as TGTGCCATCAGTGACGGCCAACAAGAGACCCAGTACTTC. Its translation is CAISDGQQETQYF.

Only a few counts were recorded for this clonotype. The chain links TRBV5-1 to TRBJ1-1; D is undetermined. V was clipped by 4 bases and J by 0 bases, with 7 bases between them. The CDR3 is 13 residues long. Germline values: CDR1 SGHRS, CDR2 YFSETQ. CDR3 in DNA: TGCGCCAGCAGCCTAATGTTGAACACTGAAGCTTTCTTT. It encodes CASSLMLNTEAFF.

The genes are TRBV28 and TRBJ2-1; maybe TRBD1 (6 bases). V dropped 6 bases and J dropped 4 bases, with 13 bases sitting between them. CDR3 length: 14 residues. Germline CDR1 reads MDHEN; CDR2 reads SYDVKM. CDR3 sequence reads: CASRAGQTYNEQFF. The CDR3 nucleotides read TGTGCCAGCAGGGCTGGACAGACTTACAATGAGCAGTTCTTC.

CDR3 protein: CASSLSEFRDTQYF. The CDR3 coding sequence is TGTGCCAGCAGTTTATCGGAGTTCCGCGATACGCAGTATTTT. The chain couples TRBV27 to TRBJ2-3, with D hard to call. V lost 0 bases and J 6 bases, leaving 10 bases between the germline ends. The CDR3 is made up of 14 amino acids. Germline V CDR1 and CDR2: MNHEY, SMNVEV (reference sequence).

The rearrangement uses TRBV6-5 and TRBJ1-2, with 8 bases that match TRBD1. V trimming: 6 bases; J trimming: 7 bases; junction bases outside the gene matches: 10. This CDR3 region has 14 residues. Germline CDR1 and CDR2: MNHEY and SVGAGI. Here the CDR3 reads CASSSLDRGPGYTF. The CDR3 region has the DNA TGTGCCAGCAGCTCATTAGACAGGGGACCTGGCTACACCTTC.

There are many counts of this clonotype. The chain combines TRBV7-2 with TRBJ2-5, with D possibly matching TRBD2 (6 bases). The CDR3 sequence is 18 residues long. V was trimmed by 2 bases and J by 0 bases, leaving 19 bases between them. The germline CDR1 and CDR2 sequences are SGHTA and FQGNSA. The DNA for the CDR3 is TGTGCCAGCAGCTTACGGCTCACTTCCGCGGGGTACCAAGAGACCCAGTACTTC. Translating it yields CASSLRLTSAGYQETQYF.

Concerning this clonotype itself: A read error may produce the germline difference seen at one junction end. The chain is built from TRBV28 and TRBJ2-7; the D gene could be TRBD1 or TRBD2 (6 bases each). Germline lookup yields CDR1 MDHEN and CDR2 SYDVKM. The CDR3 length is 14 residues. The CDR3 DNA follows: TGTGCCGGCAGTTTTGGGGGGCCCTCCTACGAGCAGTACTTC. This translates into CAGSFGGPSYEQYF.

This chain connects TRBV7-2 to TRBJ2-3; TRBD2 might be the D (5 bases). With 5 bases removed from V and 3 bases from J, the gap between germline ends came to 15 bases. This CDR3 has 15 amino acids. Germline V gene sequence: CDR1 SGHTA, CDR2 FQGNSA. The CDR3 nucleotides are TGTGCCAGCAGCCCCCGACCTGGGGAGACAGATACGCAGTATTTT. This gives the protein CASSPRPGETDTQYF.

The table lists this clonotype with a few counts. The J gene is TRBJ1-4, the V gene TRBV6-5; D not certain. The V gene's germline CDR1 is MNHEY and CDR2 SVGAGI. Deletions cut 5 bases from V and 6 bases from J, with 16 bases between. The CDR3 extends over 15 amino acids. The CDR3 coding sequence is TGTGCCAGCAGTCCATCCACCTATAGCGATGAAAAACTGTTTTTT. Translating it yields CASSPSTYSDEKLFF.

The chain carries TRBV9 and TRBJ1-2; 7 bases agree with TRBD1. CDR3 length: 15 amino acids. Per germline, CDR1 SGDLS and CDR2 YYNGEE. V gave up 5 bases and J gave up 3 bases; unmatched junction bases: 10. The CDR3 DNA is TGTGCCAGCAGTCTAGACCTCGGACAGGACTATGGCTACACCTTC. This gives the protein CASSLDLGQDYGYTF.

The gene calls are TRBV20-1 and TRBJ2-1, with 7 bases identical to TRBD2. With 5 bases clipped from V and 8 bases from J, the junction kept 12 bases outside the gene matches. The CDR3 covers 14 residues. Germline CDR1 is DFQATT and CDR2 is SNEGSKA (reference sequence). The CDR3 bases are TGCAGTGCTTGGAGAGCGGGGCTGGGGGATGAGCAGTTCTTC. This translates into CSAWRAGLGDEQFF.

This chain joins TRBV27 and TRBJ2-3; the match to TRBD2 covers 13 bases. Trimming at V came to 5 bases and at J to 2 bases, leaving 10 bases not matched to a gene. Germline values: CDR1 MNHEY, CDR2 SMNVEV (reference sequence). The CDR3 spans 18 residues. In nucleotides, the CDR3 is TGTGCCAGCAGTCCCGGACTAGCGGGGGAGAGGTACACAGATACGCAGTATTTT. Translated, it gives CASSPGLAGERYTDTQYF.

V usage is TRBV12-3 or TRBV12-4 and J usage is TRBJ2-3; 10 bases line up with TRBD1. The CDR3 has 15 residues. Trimming took 6 bases from V and 4 from J; bases not matched to a gene: 7. Written as DNA, the CDR3 is TGTGCCAGCAGGGGAGACAGGGGGCAAGCAGATACGCAGTATTTT. Translated: CASRGDRGQADTQYF.

This clonotype was seen a handful of times. The V call is TRBV4-1, the J call TRBJ1-1; D gene uncertain. The germline V gene encodes CDR1 MGHRA and CDR2 YSYEKL. The CDR3 runs 17 residues. Trimming pared 3 bases from V and 5 bases from J, leaving 22 bases between. The CDR3 region is CASSQKTRASVKTEAFF. In nucleotides, the CDR3 is TGCGCCAGCAGCCAGAAAACTAGGGCTTCGGTAAAGACTGAAGCTTTCTTT.

V and J are TRBV5-1 and TRBJ1-2, with D unclear. V was cut by 0 bases and J by 0 bases, with 9 bases left in between. Germline assignment: CDR1 SGHRS and CDR2 YFSETQ. The CDR3 extends over 15 amino acids. CDR3 bases: TGCGCCAGCAGCTTGGGGAGCCTCGCTAACTATGGCTACACCTTC. Translated, it gives CASSLGSLANYGYTF.

The V gene is TRBV7-6, the J gene TRBJ2-3, with TRBD2 matching over 7 bases. The germline V gene encodes CDR1 SGHVS and CDR2 FNYEAQ. J was trimmed by 5 bases and V by 4 bases; bases with no gene match: 9. The CDR3 spans 15 residues. Here the CDR3 DNA reads TGTGCCAGCAGCTCGGGCGGGGGATCGGGAGATACGCAGTATTTT. Translated, it gives CASSSGGGSGDTQYF.

The genes are TRBV4-3 and TRBJ2-5; 8 bases are a match to TRBD2. The J segment lost 11 bases and the V segment lost 0 bases, leaving 17 bases of the junction unmatched. This CDR3 is built from 17 residues. Germline-derived CDR1 and CDR2 are LGHNA and YSLEER. CDR3 sequence reads: CASSQDRGGGPNNEQYF. The DNA of the CDR3 is TGCGCCAGCAGCCAAGATCGCGGCGGGGGGCCCAACAATGAGCAGTACTTC.

Concerning this clonotype: The junction departs from germline at one end; a sequencing error may be responsible. The chain recombines TRBV4-1 with TRBJ1-2; no clear D gene. Germline CDR1 MGHRA, CDR2 YSYEKL. This CDR3 has 15 amino acids. CDR3 in amino acids: CASSYDPSGSYGCTF. The CDR3 DNA reads as TGCGCCAGCAGCTATGACCCATCGGGGAGCTATGGCTGCACCTTC.

The rearrangement links TRBV2 to TRBJ2-1; D may correspond to TRBD1 or TRBD2 (5 bases each). The CDR3 loop spans 14 amino acids. CDR1 SNHLY and CDR2 FYNNEI come from the germline V gene. The germline V and J ends were trimmed by 0 bases and 10 bases, with 13 bases remaining between them. CDR3 DNA: TGTGCCAGCAGTGAAGCGCTTCGGGGCACCGAGCAGTTCTTC. Its translation is CASSEALRGTEQFF. The full variable domain, with the rest looked up from reference TRBV2 and TRBJ2-1, is EPEVTQTPSHQVTQMGQEVILRCVPISNHLYFYWYRQILGQKVEFLVSFYNNEISEKSEIFDDQFSVERPDGSNFTLKIRSTKLEDSAMYFCASSEALRGTEQFFGPGTRLTVL.

In this sample, this clonotype turned up a few times. This chain links TRBV7-2 with TRBJ2-3; 7 bases agree with TRBD2. V was clipped by 0 bases and J by 6 bases; unmatched bases: 6. Germline loops: CDR1 SGHTA, CDR2 FQGNSA. CDR3 length: 15 amino acids. The CDR3 region is CASSLAGGIGDTQYF. The DNA of the CDR3 is TGTGCCAGCAGCTTAGCGGGGGGGATCGGGGATACGCAGTATTTT.

The count of this clonotype is one. At one end, the junction sequence differs from germline, possibly due to a read error. The CDR3 nucleotides are TGTGCTAGCAGTCGACAGGGTCGGGAGGCCCAGTACTTC. It is translated as CASSRQGREAQYF. V is TRBV12-3 or TRBV12-4 and J is TRBJ2-7; tentatively, D is TRBD1 or TRBD2 (7 bases each). The CDR3 runs to 13 residues.

This clonotype was detected ten times or more. The chain recombines TRBV5-6 with TRBJ2-7; unclear D gene. CDR1 SGHDT and CDR2 YYEEEE come from the germline V gene. Trimming stripped 2 bases from V and 7 bases from J, with 10 bases between. The CDR3 has 12 amino acids. Written as DNA, the CDR3 is TGTGCCAGCAGCTTAGCGTTGGGGGAGCAGTACTTC. Translating it yields CASSLALGEQYF.

The rearrangement joins TRBV18 to TRBJ1-4, with D unclear. The CDR3 runs to 13 residues. Germline-derived CDR1 and CDR2 are KGHSH and LQKENI. Trimming cost V 0 bases and J 8 bases, with 7 bases left between them. The CDR3 sequence: CASSPPMGEKLFF. The CDR3 DNA reads TGTGCCAGCTCACCACCGATGGGAGAAAAACTGTTTTTT.

The J gene is TRBJ1-6, the V gene TRBV5-1; D gene uncertain. This CDR3 spans 13 amino acids. Germline V gene sequence: CDR1 SGHRS, CDR2 YFSETQ. V was pared by 0 bases and J by 10 bases, with 8 bases between. CDR3 protein: CASSLAGRSPLHF. The CDR3 region has the DNA TGCGCCAGCAGCTTGGCGGGAAGGTCACCCCTCCACTTT.

The chain has TRBV6-2 or TRBV6-3 and TRBJ2-7; the D gene is possibly TRBD1 (6 bases). Deletions cut 8 bases from V and 0 bases from J, with 11 bases between. The CDR3 consists of 13 residues. Germline V gene lookup returns CDR1 MNHEY and CDR2 SVGEGT. The CDR3 reads CASPRGGSYEQYF. The CDR3 DNA follows: TGTGCCAGCCCTCGAGGGGGCTCCTACGAGCAGTACTTC.

The chain has TRBV6-5 and TRBJ2-3, with TRBD2 matching 10 bases. The CDR3 sequence is 17 residues long. Germline values: CDR1 MNHEY, CDR2 SVGAGI. Trimming took 4 bases from V and 6 from J; bases not matched to a gene: 13. The chain's CDR3 is CASSFKSGGAFSDTQYF. The CDR3 DNA sequence: TGTGCCAGCAGTTTCAAAAGCGGGGGGGCCTTTTCTGATACGCAGTATTTT.

This rearrangement joins TRBV6-2 or TRBV6-3 to TRBJ2-5; D is unresolved. Trimming removed 11 bases at V and 1 base at J, with 14 bases between. CDR1 and CDR2 (germline): MNHEY, SVGEGT. This CDR3 contains 13 residues. The CDR3 bases are TGTGCCGGCACTCCGATGGCCCAAGAGACCCAGTACTTC. This encodes CAGTPMAQETQYF.

This rearrangement joins TRBV9 to TRBJ2-5; 10 nucleotides line up with TRBD1. Matching the DNA end better, TRBJ2-7 makes the J call doubtful. This CDR3 is 15 amino acids long. Germline-derived CDR1 and CDR2 are SGDLS and YYNGEE. The CDR3 region has the DNA TGTGCCAGCAGCGCCCCAGGGACAGGGGAAAGCGAGCAGTACTTC. This encodes CASSAPGTGESEQYF.

The genes are TRBV6-5 and TRBJ1-5; 10 nucleotides line up with TRBD1. The germline gives CDR1 MNHEY, CDR2 SVGAGI. Trimming at V came to 0 bases and at J to 6 bases, leaving 5 bases not matched to a gene. The CDR3 consists of 16 residues. The CDR3 spells CASSYSGQGPGQPQHF. As DNA, the CDR3 is TGTGCCAGCAGTTACTCGGGACAGGGGCCCGGTCAGCCCCAGCATTTT.

The V gene is TRBV20-1, the J gene TRBJ2-7; TRBD1 might be the D (6 bases). V gave up 0 bases and J gave up 2 bases, with 14 bases separating them. Germline V gives CDR1 DFQATT, CDR2 SNEGSKA (reference sequence). This CDR3 has 15 amino acids. Written as DNA, the CDR3 is TGCAGTGCTAGAGAACAGGGTCTAGAAACCTACGAGCAGTACTTC. Translation: CSAREQGLETYEQYF.

This sequence joins TRBV11-2 and TRBJ2-1, with 8 bases lining up with TRBD2. Germline trimming cut 1 base from V and 5 bases from J; bases unmatched to any gene: 4. CDR1 and CDR2 (germline): SGHAT, FQNNGV. The length of the CDR3 is 15 residues. The CDR3 region is CASSLGGLGHNEQFF. In DNA, the CDR3 is TGTGCCAGCAGCTTAGGGGGACTAGGGCACAATGAGCAGTTCTTC.